The clone carrying this T cell receptor (beta chain) occurred a few times. Antigen unknown. V lost 4 bases and J lost 9; bases outside the gene matches: 9. The germline gives CDR1 DFQATT, CDR2 SNEGSKA (reference sequence). There are 13 residues in the CDR3. The data derive from a study of T cells after yellow fever vaccination. Study-level information: SMART-Seq v4 Ultra Low Input served to prepare low-cell-number fractions. Notes on the study in general: Abundant clonotypes from the bulk population could contaminate FACS-sorted repertoires. Post-booster reappearance was seen for most primary-vaccination clones (96% CD4, around 88% CD8). The CD4 compartment and the CD8 compartment contained a small share of clonotypes in common.

Using its own MiXCR run on the 5' RACE reads, TCRdb lists one record per CDR3 protein. Altogether 610,000 or so distinct CDR3 sequences are present, approximately 13% being singletons, with the ten largest covering under 15%. The sample here was PBMCs, taken on the day of the yellow fever booster vaccination. This chain connects TRBV20-1 to TRBJ2-1, with 7 nucleotides matching TRBD2. The receptor was derived from a man in his thirties or forties who received the YFV17D yellow fever vaccine. CDR3 in DNA: TGCAGTGCTAACACGGGAGGTAGTCTTGAGCAGTTCTTC. Translated, it gives CSANTGGSLEQFF.